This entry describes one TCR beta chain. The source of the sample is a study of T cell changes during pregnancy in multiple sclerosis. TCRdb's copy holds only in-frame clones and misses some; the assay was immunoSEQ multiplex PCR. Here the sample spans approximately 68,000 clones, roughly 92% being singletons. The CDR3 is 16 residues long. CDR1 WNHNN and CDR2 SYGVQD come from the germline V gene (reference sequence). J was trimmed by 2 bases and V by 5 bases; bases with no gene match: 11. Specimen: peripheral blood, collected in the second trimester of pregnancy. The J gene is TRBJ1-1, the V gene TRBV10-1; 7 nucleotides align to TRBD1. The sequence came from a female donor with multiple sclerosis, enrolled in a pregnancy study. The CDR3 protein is CASSFTRDRRNTEAFF. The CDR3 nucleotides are TGCGCCAGCAGTTTTACCCGGGACAGACGTAACACTGAAGCTTTCTTT.